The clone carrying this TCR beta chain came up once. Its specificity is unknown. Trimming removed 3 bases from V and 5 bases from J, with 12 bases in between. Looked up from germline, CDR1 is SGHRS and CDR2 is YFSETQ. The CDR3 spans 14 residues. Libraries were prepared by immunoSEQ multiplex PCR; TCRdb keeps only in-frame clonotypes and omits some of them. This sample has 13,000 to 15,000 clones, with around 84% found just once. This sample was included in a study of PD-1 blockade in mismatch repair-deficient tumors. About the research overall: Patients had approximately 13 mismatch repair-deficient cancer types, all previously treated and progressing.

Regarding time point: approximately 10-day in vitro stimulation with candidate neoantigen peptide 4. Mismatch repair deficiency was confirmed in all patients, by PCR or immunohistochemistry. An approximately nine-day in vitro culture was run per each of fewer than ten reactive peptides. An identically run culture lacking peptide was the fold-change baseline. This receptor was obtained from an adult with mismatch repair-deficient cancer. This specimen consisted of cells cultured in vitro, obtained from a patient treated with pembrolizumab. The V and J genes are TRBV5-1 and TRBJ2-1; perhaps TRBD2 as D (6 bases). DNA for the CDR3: TGCGCCAGCAGCTCACGACTAGGTAACAATGAGCAGTTCTTC. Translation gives CASSSRLGNNEQFF.